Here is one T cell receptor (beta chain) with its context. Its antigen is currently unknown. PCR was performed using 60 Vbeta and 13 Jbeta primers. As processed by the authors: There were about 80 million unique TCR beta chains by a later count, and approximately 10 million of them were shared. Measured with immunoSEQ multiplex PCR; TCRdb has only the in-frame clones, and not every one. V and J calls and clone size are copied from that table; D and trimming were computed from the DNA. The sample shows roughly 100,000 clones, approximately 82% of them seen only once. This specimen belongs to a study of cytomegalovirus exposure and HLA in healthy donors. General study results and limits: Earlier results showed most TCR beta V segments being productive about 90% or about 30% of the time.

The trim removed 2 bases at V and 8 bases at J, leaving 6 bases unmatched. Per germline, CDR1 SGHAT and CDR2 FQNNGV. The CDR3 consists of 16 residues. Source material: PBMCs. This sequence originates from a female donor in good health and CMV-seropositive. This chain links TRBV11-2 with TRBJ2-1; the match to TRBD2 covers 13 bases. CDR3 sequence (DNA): TGTGCCAGCAGCTTATTGAAGGGACTAGCGGGACATGAGCAGTTCTTC. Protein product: CASSLLKGLAGHEQFF. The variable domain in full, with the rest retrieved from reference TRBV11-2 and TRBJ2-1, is EAGVAQSPRYKIIEKRQSVAFWCNPISGHATLYWYQQILGQGPKLLIQFQNNGVVDDSQLPKDRFSAERLKGVDSTLKIQPAKLEDSAVYLCASSLLKGLAGHEQFFGPGTRLTVL.